This TCR beta chain was obtained from a study of Ad26.COV2.S vaccination and SARS-CoV-2 variants. Findings of the study overall: Researchers reported similar non-spike TCR breadth in vaccine and placebo recipients.

The repertoire was sequenced with immunoSEQ multiplex PCR; TCRdb's copy has only in-frame clones and lacks some. The table lists 300,000 to 400,000 clones, roughly 91% of them singletons. To note about this clone: Its cognate antigen is unknown.

Sample treatment: some 19 received Ad26.COV2.S at low or high dose, single or two shots; roughly five received placebo; per-sample allocation not given. Day 63 following the first vaccine or placebo injection was when the samples were taken. This clonotype was obtained from a person aged 18-60 years who received the Ad26.COV2.S COVID-19 vaccine or a placebo. This specimen consisted of peripheral blood, obtained in a trial of Ad26.COV2.S vaccine versus placebo.

CDR3 coding DNA: TGTGCCAGCAGCCAACACTCTGCGGGGGGCCAAGAGACCCAGTACTTC. Translating it yields CASSQHSAGGQETQYF. The chain employs TRBV7-8 and TRBJ2-5; 8 bases map to TRBD2. Germline trimming cut 5 bases from V and 1 base from J; bases unmatched to any gene: 9. Germline CDR1 reads SGHVS; CDR2 reads FQNEAQ. CDR3 length: 16 amino acids.